The text below deals with one T cell receptor beta chain. PCR used 60 Vbeta primers and 13 Jbeta primers. Here immunoSEQ multiplex PCR was the method, and the copy in TCRdb shows in-frame clones only, minus some. The sample contains about 190,000 clones, roughly four fifths of which appear only once. This record belongs to a study of cytomegalovirus exposure and HLA in healthy donors. The germline CDR1 and CDR2 sequences are SGHAT and FQNNGV. With V trimmed by 4 bases and J by 0 bases, 4 bases remained unmatched. The CDR3 has 17 residues. V usage is TRBV11-2 and J usage is TRBJ2-2, with TRBD2 matching over 11 bases. The specimen sequenced was PBMCs. The sequence was collected from a man in his forties or fifties in good health and CMV-seronegative. The CDR3 loop is CASSSSSGGSNTGELFF. Here the CDR3 DNA reads TGTGCCAGCAGCTCCTCTAGCGGGGGGTCGAACACCGGGGAGCTGTTTTTT.